Here is one TCR beta chain with its context. The target antigen is unknown. This sequence may be a read error, since a much larger clone differs from it by one base. The entry originates in a study of molecular identifiers for immune sequencing clone quantification. Overall study results and limits: Underestimated sizes of highly expanded clones could result from identical TCR molecules that share a barcode.

Libraries used 20,000 to 1,000,000 sorted naive CD8 T cells and 10%, 30% or 50% RNA input. Previously described methods with listed TCR primers produced the bulk TCR libraries. TCRdb fed the PCR reads into MiXCR, producing one record per CDR3 protein. In the table there are approximately 630,000 distinct CDR3 sequences, around 25% of which are singletons. V lost 3 bases and J lost 8; bases outside the gene matches: 11. The CDR3 spans 15 residues. The germline CDR1 and CDR2 sequences are MDHEN and SYDVKM. Input material: naive CD8+ T cells from blood, with Jurkat cell RNA spiked in. Noted subset: FACS-sorted CD8+CD4-CCR7+CD45RA+ naive T cells. The clonotype was recovered from a human donor in good health. Some libraries in this study had Jurkat cell RNA spiked in. The chain carries TRBV28 and TRBJ2-3; TRBD1 matches 7 bases. CDR3 amino acids: CASSFDPRGPGTQYF. The CDR3 DNA is TGTGCCAGCAGTTTTGATCCTAGGGGGCCAGGTACGCAGTATTTT.